A selection of T cell receptor beta chains follows, all from one sample in a study of PD-1 blockade in classical Hodgkin lymphoma. The table came from immunoSEQ multiplex PCR; TCRdb's copy has only in-frame clones and leaves some out. The repertoire holds roughly 15,000 clones, with roughly 67% as singletons. The specimen comprised peripheral blood mononuclear cells (PBMCs), sampled before the second cycle of nivolumab. These receptors all stem from a human donor with classical Hodgkin lymphoma. The CDR3 runs from the conserved cysteine through the conserved F or W. The D gene is left open where the match is weak. Not all rows give a size; the values are once, few, many and, for expanded clones, a class.

v_gene	d_gene	j_gene	abundance	CDR3nt	CDR3aa
TRBV30	-	TRBJ1-1	medium-sized	TGTGCCTGGAGTTCCTCCAAGGCCGTATACCAGAACACTGAAGCTTTCTTT	CAWSSSKAVYQNTEAFF
TRBV21-1	-	TRBJ2-3	-	TGTGCCAGCAGCAAAGTCCGGACAGGGAGGGGGACAGATACGCAGTATTTT	CASSKVRTGRGTDTQYF
TRBV5-4	-	TRBJ1-5	few	TGTGCCAGCAGCCGGGACGGCGATCAGCCCCAGCATTTT	CASSRDGDQPQHF
TRBV27	TRBD1	TRBJ1-2	-	TGTGCCAGCAGTTTATCGGGACAGGGGGCGCTTGGCTACACCTTC	CASSLSGQGALGYTF
TRBV5-1	-	TRBJ1-1	-	TGCGCCAGCAGCACTCAGACCATGAACACTGAAGCTTTCTTT	CASSTQTMNTEAFF
TRBV9	TRBD2	TRBJ2-6	-	TGTGCCAGCAGCGTAAACCCCTCGACTAGCGGAATCTCTGGGGCCAACGTCCTGACTTTC	CASSVNPSTSGISGANVLTF
TRBV19	-	TRBJ1-2	-	TGTGCCAGTAGTATTGGAGGGGCGTATGGCTACACCTTC	CASSIGGAYGYTF
TRBV7-2	-	TRBJ1-1	-	TGTGCCAGCAGCCTTCCAGGGTTTCAAAACACTGAAGCTTTCTTT	CASSLPGFQNTEAFF
TRBV18	-	TRBJ2-3	once	TGTGCCAGCTCACCACGCGACAGCACAGATACGCAGTATTTT	CASSPRDSTDTQYF
TRBV11-2	-	TRBJ2-1	-	TGTGCCAGCAGCTTAGCGGCTAGCCCAAATGAGCAGTTCTTC	CASSLAASPNEQFF
TRBV6-1	TRBD2	TRBJ2-7	-	TGTGCCAGCAGTGATTTCGGGACTAGCCTGTACGAGCAGTACTTC	CASSDFGTSLYEQYF
TRBV6-5	-	TRBJ1-3	few	TGTGCCAGCAGTTACTCGGGCCAGAATGGAAACACCATATATTTT	CASSYSGQNGNTIYF
TRBV11-2	-	TRBJ1-1	-	TGTGCCAGCAGCTTAGTATCTGAGAACACTGAAGCTTTCTTT	CASSLVSENTEAFF
TRBV11-2	-	TRBJ1-1	few	TGTGCCAGCAGCTTAGGAGCGGCGAGGGAAGCTTTCTTT	CASSLGAAREAFF
TRBV7-8	-	TRBJ2-7	-	TGTGCCAGCAGCTTAGGGCCTGGGGGCGCAACCTACGAGCAGTACTTC	CASSLGPGGATYEQYF
TRBV15	-	TRBJ2-5	few	TGTGCCACCAGCAGAGATGTGGGGGAGGGGGCCCAGTACTTC	CATSRDVGEGAQYF
TRBV28	TRBD1	TRBJ1-5	once	TGTGCCAGCAGTTTATGGGACAGGGATCAGCCCCAGCATTTT	CASSLWDRDQPQHF
TRBV28	-	TRBJ2-3	-	TGTGCCAGCAGTCCCACGGCGGGGCGGGGCACAGATACGCAGTATTTT	CASSPTAGRGTDTQYF
TRBV28	TRBD1	TRBJ2-7	-	TGTGCCAGCAGTCTCCCGACGACAGGGGGATCCTACGAGCAGTACTTC	CASSLPTTGGSYEQYF
TRBV4-1	-	TRBJ2-7	once	TGCGCCAGCAGCCAAGAGGTACGAATCGAAGATTACGAGCAGTACTTC	CASSQEVRIEDYEQYF
TRBV4-1	TRBD2	TRBJ2-7	medium-sized	TGCGCCAGCAGCCAATGGACTAGCGGGAGCTACGAGCAGTACTTC	CASSQWTSGSYEQYF
TRBV10-2	-	TRBJ2-6	-	TGCGCCAGCAGTGACTTTGGGGGCTTCGACTCTGGGGCCAACGTCCTGACTTTC	CASSDFGGFDSGANVLTF
TRBV5-5	-	TRBJ2-1	-	TGTGCCAGCAGCTTAACCGGGACGTCGGGGGATCGGCAGTTCTTC	CASSLTGTSGDRQFF
TRBV7-9	-	TRBJ1-2	-	TGTGCCAGCAGCTTAGTCGGTGGTGTTGGCTACACCTTC	CASSLVGGVGYTF
TRBV28	-	TRBJ2-2	-	TGTGCCAGCAGCCGCGGCACCGGGGAGCTGTTTTTT	CASSRGTGELFF
TRBV28	-	TRBJ2-1	-	TGTGCCAGCACCCAAGCGGGGACAGCCTCCTACAATGAGCAGTTCTTC	CASTQAGTASYNEQFF
TRBV5-4	-	TRBJ2-1	-	TGTGCCAGCAGCTCCGGCTCCACCCGGGGTGAGCAGTTCTTC	CASSSGSTRGEQFF
TRBV5-8	-	TRBJ2-1	-	TGTGCCAGCAGCTTGGCCCAGCGGAGCTCCTACAATGAGCAGTTCTTC	CASSLAQRSSYNEQFF
TRBV5-1	-	TRBJ1-3	-	TGCGCCAGCAGCTTGGGTTCAGGGGCTGGAAACACCATATATTTT	CASSLGSGAGNTIYF
TRBV4-1	TRBD1	TRBJ2-7	-	TGCGCCAGCAGCCCCCTCGAGACAGGGATGACCTACGAGCAGTACTTC	CASSPLETGMTYEQYF
TRBV7-9	TRBD2	TRBJ2-3	-	TGTGCCAGCAGCATTAGCGGGAGAGGGGATACGCAGTATTTT	CASSISGRGDTQYF
TRBV9	-	TRBJ2-3	-	TGTGCCAGCAGCCCGCAGGTTGAAGATACGCAGTATTTT	CASSPQVEDTQYF
TRBV11-2	-	TRBJ2-1	few	TGTGCCAGCAGCTTCGCCAGCTCCTACAATGAGCAGTTCTTC	CASSFASSYNEQFF
TRBV7-2	TRBD2	TRBJ2-7	-	TGTGCCAGCAGCTTACCGGGACTAGCGGCCTACGAGCAGTACTTC	CASSLPGLAAYEQYF
TRBV28	TRBD2	TRBJ2-3	medium-sized	TGTGCCAGCAGTCCGACTAGCGGCACAGATACGCAGTATTTT	CASSPTSGTDTQYF
TRBV27	TRBD2	TRBJ2-1	few	TGTGCCAGCAGCTCGAGCGGGGCCTGGCTTGATGAGCAGTTCTTC	CASSSSGAWLDEQFF
TRBV10-1	-	TRBJ2-5	-	TGCGCCAGCAGTGTCAAAGGGACCCAAGAGACCCAGTACTTC	CASSVKGTQETQYF
TRBV15	-	TRBJ2-2	-	TGTGCCACCAGCAGAGATACGGGACCGACCGGGGAGCTGTTTTTT	CATSRDTGPTGELFF
TRBV29-1	-	TRBJ2-1	once	TGCACCTTCACTACGTCCTACAATGAGCAGTTCTTC	CTFTTSYNEQFF
TRBV9	-	TRBJ1-5	-	TGTGCCAGCAGCGTAGAGGCGGGACTGGTTAATCAGCCCCAGCATTTT	CASSVEAGLVNQPQHF
TRBV2	-	TRBJ2-1	-	TGTGCCAGCAGGGTTGACTTTTCGGGGGAGGGGGACAATGAGCAGTTCTTC	CASRVDFSGEGDNEQFF
TRBV9	-	TRBJ1-1	-	TGTGCCAGCAGCGCCTCAGGAGGGAAGAACACTGAAGCTTTCTTT	CASSASGGKNTEAFF
TRBV25-1	TRBD2	TRBJ2-1	few	TGTGCCAGCAGTGAGTCAGGGACTAGGGGCACTAATGAGCAGTTCTTC	CASSESGTRGTNEQFF
TRBV6-1	TRBD1	TRBJ2-5	large	TGTGCCAGCAGTGAACCGGGGACAGGGACGAGGGAGACCCAGTACTTC	CASSEPGTGTRETQYF
TRBV21-1	-	TRBJ1-2	-	TGTGCCAGCAGCATTACGGGTCCTTCGGGCTACACCTTC	CASSITGPSGYTF
TRBV2	-	TRBJ2-1	-	TGTGCCAGCAGTGATGGGACGAGCTCCTACAATGAGCAGTTCTTC	CASSDGTSSYNEQFF
TRBV5-1	-	TRBJ2-7	-	TGCGCCAGCAGCTTGTGGAGGGCCGACGAGCAGTACTTC	CASSLWRADEQYF
TRBV5-6	TRBD1	TRBJ2-7	-	TGTGCCAGCAGCTTGCCGGGACAGGTGGGCTACGAGCAGTACTTC	CASSLPGQVGYEQYF
TRBV13	TRBD1	TRBJ1-1	-	TGTGCCAGCAGCTTAGACAGGGGCACTGAAGCTTTCTTT	CASSLDRGTEAFF
TRBV30	-	TRBJ1-5	-	TGTGCCTGGAGTGTAAGGGGTTATCAGCCCCAGCATTTT	CAWSVRGYQPQHF
TRBV4-1	-	TRBJ1-4	-	TGCGCCAGCAGCCTCGGGCCTTATAATGAAAAACTGTTTTTT	CASSLGPYNEKLFF
TRBV5-6	TRBD2	TRBJ2-1	few	TGTGCCAGCAGCTTGGATGGCGGGGGGTCCTACAATGAGCAGTTCTTC	CASSLDGGGSYNEQFF
TRBV6-4	TRBD2	TRBJ2-3	-	TGTGCCAGCAGTGGGGCTAGCGGGTCAGATACGCAGTATTTT	CASSGASGSDTQYF
TRBV29-1	-	TRBJ2-2	-	TGCAGCGTTGGGGGGATCGGGGAGCTGTTTTTT	CSVGGIGELFF
TRBV19	TRBD2	TRBJ2-1	-	TGTGCCAGTACCAATCGGGGAGCGGGGAATAGCAATGAGCAGTTCTTC	CASTNRGAGNSNEQFF
TRBV28	-	TRBJ1-5	once	TGTGCCAGCAGTTTACCGGTAGGGGCTCAGCCCCAGCATTTT	CASSLPVGAQPQHF